This is a list of T cell receptor beta chains from one sample in a study of Ad26.COV2.S vaccination and SARS-CoV-2 variants. The table came from immunoSEQ multiplex PCR; TCRdb's copy has only in-frame clones and leaves some out. The sample shows about 400,000 clones, about 89% of them seen only once. Sequencing was performed on peripheral blood, taken in a trial of Ad26.COV2.S vaccine versus placebo. Receptors originate from a person between 18 and 65 years old who received the Ad26.COV2.S COVID-19 vaccine or a placebo. CDR3s include the opening cysteine and the closing phenylalanine or tryptophan. A D gene is named only where the DNA matches it firmly. Rows give clone size only sometimes, using once, few, many, or a class for an expanded clone.

TRBJ1-6,TRBD1,NA,TRBV6-5,CASSYTTGDRSPLHF,TGTGCCAGCAGTTACACTACAGGGGACAGGTCACCCCTCCACTTT
TRBJ1-5,NA,NA,TRBV21-1,CASSKGGRTGGNQPQHF,TGTGCCAGCAGCAAAGGGGGTCGGACAGGAGGCAATCAGCCCCAGCATTTT
TRBJ2-5,NA,NA,TRBV4-1,CASSPSVIGVLQETQYF,TGCGCCAGCAGCCCATCAGTAATAGGGGTTTTGCAAGAGACCCAGTACTTC
TRBJ1-1,NA,NA,TRBV7-9,CASSPMWGDTEAFF,TGTGCCAGCAGTCCAATGTGGGGGGACACTGAAGCTTTCTTT
TRBJ2-2,TRBD2,NA,TRBV30,CAWSRASGNTGELFF,TGTGCCTGGAGTCGGGCTAGCGGAAACACCGGGGAGCTGTTTTTT
TRBJ2-3,TRBD2,NA,TRBV14,CASSQVKGLAGGGTDTQYF,TGTGCCAGCAGCCAAGTTAAAGGACTAGCGGGAGGCGGGACAGATACGCAGTATTTT
TRBJ2-7,NA,NA,TRBV18,CASSPVGHPRGAYEQYF,TGTGCCAGCTCCCCCGTGGGGCACCCTCGAGGGGCATACGAGCAGTACTTC
TRBJ2-5,NA,NA,TRBV27,CASSAQGRNQETQYF,TGTGCCAGCAGTGCACAGGGACGGAACCAAGAGACCCAGTACTTC
TRBJ2-2,NA,NA,TRBV21-1,CASSPGRFMNTGELFF,TGTGCCAGCAGCCCAGGACGGTTCATGAACACCGGGGAGCTGTTTTTT
TRBJ2-5,NA,NA,TRBV5-1,CASSLGQGLETQYF,TGCGCCAGCAGCTTGGGGCAGGGATTGGAGACCCAGTACTTC
TRBJ2-7,NA,once,TRBV28,CASSLRTTRRFEQYF,TGTGCCAGCAGTTTAAGAACTACCCGAAGGTTTGAGCAGTACTTC
TRBJ1-2,NA,NA,TRBV7-9,CASSLAAGMGYTF,TGTGCCAGCAGCTTAGCAGCAGGGATGGGCTACACCTTC
TRBJ2-7,NA,NA,TRBV28,CASTKARSSYEQYF,TGTGCCAGCACCAAAGCGAGAAGCTCCTACGAGCAGTACTTC
TRBJ2-5,TRBD2,NA,TRBV19,CASSLTSVETQYF,TGTGCCAGTAGTCTTACTAGCGTAGAGACCCAGTACTTC
TRBJ2-1,NA,NA,TRBV6-5,CASKGLGEDEQFF,TGTGCCAGCAAAGGGCTGGGGGAGGATGAGCAGTTCTTC